Following are 21 T cell receptor beta chains from one sample sequenced in a study of CD8 T cells in Susac syndrome. Reverse transcription of about 0.5 to 1 ug RNA was carried out with random hexamers. One entry per CDR3 protein results from TCRdb running MiXCR on the immunoSEQ multiplex PCR reads. The profile shows 200,000 to 300,000 distinct CDR3 sequences, about 93% of them singletons. The sample was CD4+ T cells from PBMCs. The receptors here all came from a human donor with multiple sclerosis.

The chain employs TRBV30 and TRBJ1-1, with D uncertain. From germline, CDR1 is GTSNPN and CDR2 SVGIG (reference sequence). CDR3 length equals 13 residues. Trimming stripped 0 bases from V and 4 bases from J, with 9 bases between. CDR3 coding DNA: TGTGCCTGGAGTGTAGCCTGGACCACTGAAGCTTTCTTT. Translating gives CAWSVAWTTEAFF. Supplemented by reference TRBV30 and TRBJ1-1, the full variable domain reads SQTIHQWPATLVQPVGSPLSLECTVEGTSNPNLYWYRQAAGRGLQLLFYSVGIGQISSEVPQNLSASRPQDRQFILSSKKLLLSDSGFYLCAWSVAWTTEAFFGQGTRLTVV.

This chain connects TRBV5-4 to TRBJ1-1; D unresolved. The CDR3 has 14 amino acids. Per germline, CDR1 SGHNT and CDR2 YYREEE (reference sequence). Trimming stripped 0 bases from V and 1 base from J, with 7 bases between. The CDR3 sequence: CASSLARTNTEAFF. CDR3 sequence (DNA): TGTGCCAGCAGCTTGGCCCGGACGAACACTGAAGCTTTCTTT. Using reference TRBV5-4 and TRBJ1-1 for the parts outside the CDR3, the full variable domain is ETGVTQSPTHLIKTRGQQVTLRCSSQSGHNTVSWYQQALGQGPQFIFQYYREEENGRGNFPPRFSGLQFPNYSSELNVNALELDDSALYLCASSLARTNTEAFFGQGTRLTVV.

V gene TRBV24-1 combines with J gene TRBJ2-1; perhaps TRBD2 as D (6 bases). In germline, CDR1 is KGHDR, CDR2 SFDVKD. V lost 9 bases and J lost 9, with 17 bases in between. The CDR3 runs to 13 residues. DNA for the CDR3: TGTGCCACCCGTCCGGAGGGCCTGGGTGAGCAGTTCTTC. Translated: CATRPEGLGEQFF.

The chain carries TRBV7-9 and TRBJ2-1; 9 bases align to TRBD2. The CDR3 length is 16 residues. The V gene's germline CDR1 is SEHNR and CDR2 FQNEAQ (reference sequence). V lost 5 bases, J lost 5 bases, and 10 bases stayed unmatched. The CDR3 DNA reads as TGTGCCAGCAGCCCCTCCCGCGGGAGGGCCAACAATGAGCAGTTCTTC. Translating gives CASSPSRGRANNEQFF.

The chain's CDR3 is CSARERTGVGYTF. The CDR3 nucleotides read TGCAGTGCTAGAGAGAGGACAGGGGTTGGCTACACCTTC. This chain joins TRBV20-1 and TRBJ1-2, with 9 bases aligning to TRBD1. The CDR3 contains 13 residues. J was trimmed by 7 bases and V by 0 bases; bases with no gene match: 3. Germline CDR1 and CDR2: DFQATT and SNEGSKA (reference sequence).

The rearrangement joins TRBV6-4 to TRBJ2-1; 7 positions match TRBD2. Germline V gene data show CDR1 as MRHNA and CDR2 as SNTAGT. The CDR3 has 15 residues. J was trimmed by 0 bases and V by 10 bases; bases with no gene match: 9. The CDR3 DNA is TGTGCCAAGCCGAGGACTAGGTGCTCCTACAATGAGCAGTTCTTC. This codes for CAKPRTRCSYNEQFF.

Written as DNA, the CDR3 is TGTGCCTGGGCAGGGGATAGCAATCAGCCCCAGCATTTT. Its protein product is CAWAGDSNQPQHF. This rearrangement joins TRBV30 to TRBJ1-5, with D maybe TRBD1 (6 bases). This CDR3 comprises 13 residues. Trimming left V 5 bases short and J 0 bases short, with 8 bases between. Germline-derived CDR1 and CDR2 are GTSNPN and SVGIG (reference sequence).

This clonotype was seen just once. The DNA for the CDR3 is TGCGCCAGCAGCTCTGGTGGGGGGGTATTCACTGAAGCTTTCTTT. This gives the protein CASSSGGGVFTEAFF. The chain links TRBV5-1 to TRBJ1-1; a possible D gene is TRBD1 (5 bases). V lost 3 bases to trimming and J lost 4 bases, with 16 bases between them. The germline gives CDR1 SGHRS, CDR2 YFSETQ. This CDR3 has 15 amino acids.

This rearrangement joins TRBV21-1 to TRBJ1-1. TRBV21-1 has pseudogene status. The CDR3 contains 11 residues. In DNA form, the CDR3 reads TGTGCCAGCAGCAAAGGTGTGGAAGCTTTCTTT. This encodes CASSKGVEAFF.

The table lists this clonotype with a few counts. The chain combines TRBV24-1 with TRBJ2-5; 7 bases fit TRBD2. V was clipped by 11 bases and J by 0 bases; unmatched bases: 2. Germline lookup yields CDR1 KGHDR and CDR2 SFDVKD. The CDR3 has 12 amino acids. The CDR3 DNA sequence: TGTGCCAGCACTAGCGACCAAGAGACCCAGTACTTC. Translated: CASTSDQETQYF.

The chain is built from TRBV29-1 and TRBJ1-3; 8 nucleotides line up with TRBD1. Germline V gene lookup returns CDR1 SQVTM and CDR2 ANQGSEA. J was trimmed by 2 bases and V by 5 bases; bases with no gene match: 8. The CDR3 spans 15 residues. The CDR3: CSVSPGQVAGNTIYF. The CDR3 DNA sequence: TGCAGCGTTTCCCCGGGACAGGTCGCTGGAAACACCATATATTTT.

The DNA for the CDR3 is TGCAGTGCGGGAGCCACAGATACGCAGTATTTT. Protein product: CSAGATDTQYF. The rearrangement links TRBV20-1 to TRBJ2-3; a weak D match, TRBD2 (5 bases). V was pared by 6 bases and J by 2 bases, with 6 bases between. Germline CDR1 DFQATT, CDR2 SNEGSKA (reference sequence). The CDR3 spans 11 residues.

The rearrangement joins TRBV9 to TRBJ2-2; D is perhaps TRBD2 (7 bases). This CDR3 is built from 17 residues. Germline V gene lookup returns CDR1 SGDLS and CDR2 YYNGEE. The V gene lost 3 bases and the J gene lost 4 bases, with 19 bases spanning the gap. The CDR3: CASSALRGARGTGELFF. The CDR3 nucleotides are TGTGCCAGCAGCGCACTTCGGGGGGCGCGAGGCACCGGGGAGCTGTTTTTT.

The chain employs TRBV6-5 and TRBJ2-4; TRBD1 agrees at 7 bases. The V gene's germline CDR1 is MNHEY and CDR2 SVGAGI. The CDR3 is 15 residues long. J was trimmed by 0 bases and V by 6 bases; bases with no gene match: 5. For the CDR3, the DNA is TGTGCCAGCAGAGTGACAGGGTCAGCCAAAAACATTCAGTACTTC. Translating it yields CASRVTGSAKNIQYF.

The chain uses TRBV29-1 and TRBJ1-1; a weak D match, TRBD1 (5 bases). The CDR3 spans 12 residues. Trimming took 3 bases from V and 4 from J, leaving 9 bases between them. Germline CDR1 reads SQVTM; CDR2 reads ANQGSEA. This CDR3 is CSVDWTTTEAFF. CDR3 DNA sequence: TGCAGCGTTGATTGGACAACCACTGAAGCTTTCTTT.

The V gene is TRBV12-3 or TRBV12-4, the J gene TRBJ1-5; D ambiguous. The length of the CDR3 is 14 residues. The ends were cut back, 5 bases at V and 8 bases at J, with 16 bases in the middle. The CDR3 region is CASSLGRGMEPQHF. The CDR3 DNA is TGTGCCAGCAGTCTTGGACGGGGAATGGAGCCCCAGCATTTT.

This sequence joins TRBV7-3 and TRBJ2-2, with TRBD1 matching 7 bases. From germline, CDR1 is SGHTA and CDR2 FQGTGA. With 7 bases clipped from V and 4 bases from J, the junction kept 6 bases outside the gene matches. This CDR3 has 14 residues. The CDR3 loop is CASTPGTVTGELFF. The CDR3 nucleotides read TGTGCCAGCACCCCCGGGACAGTCACCGGGGAGCTGTTTTTT.

CDR3 sequence (DNA): TGTGCCTGGAGTGTAAGCTTTAGGGCCGGGAATGAAAAACTGTTTTTT. It specifies CAWSVSFRAGNEKLFF. This chain connects TRBV30 to TRBJ1-4, with unresolved D. Germline loops: CDR1 GTSNPN, CDR2 SVGIG (reference sequence). The CDR3 has 16 amino acids. Between the trimmed V and J ends, which lost 0 bases and 5 bases, there was a span of 16 bases.

This clonotype has a handful of counts. The rearrangement links TRBV6-5 to TRBJ1-2, with TRBD1 identical over 7 bases. Per germline, CDR1 MNHEY and CDR2 SVGAGI. J lost 4 bases, V lost 6 bases, and 2 bases had no gene match. There are 12 residues in the CDR3. This CDR3 reads CASSQGVYGYTF. DNA for the CDR3: TGTGCCAGCAGCCAGGGGGTCTATGGCTACACCTTC.

The J gene is TRBJ1-1, the V gene TRBV3-1, with TRBD1 matching over 7 bases. Trimming removed 3 bases from V and 5 bases from J; junction bases left unmatched: 3. This CDR3 spans 13 amino acids. Germline V gene sequence: CDR1 LGHDT, CDR2 YNNKEL (reference sequence). This CDR3 reads CASSHLQGTEAFF. The DNA for the CDR3 is TGTGCCAGCAGCCACCTACAGGGGACTGAAGCTTTCTTT. Based on the CDR3 plus reference TRBV3-1 and TRBJ1-1, the full variable domain is DTAVSQTPKYLVTQMGNDKSIKCEQNLGHDTMYWYKQDSKKFLKIMFSYNNKELIINETVPNRFSPKSPDKAHLNLHINSLELGDSAVYFCASSHLQGTEAFFGQGTRLTVV.

The chain recombines TRBV5-1 with TRBJ2-1; D remains unclear. The CDR3 is made up of 11 amino acids. Germline values: CDR1 SGHRS, CDR2 YFSETQ. V was shortened by 1 base and J by 10 bases, with 6 bases between the two germline ends. This chain's CDR3 is CASSLTDEQFF. The CDR3, as DNA: TGCGCCAGCAGCTTGACAGACGAGCAGTTCTTC.